One sample yielded the 20 T cell receptor beta chains listed below, sequenced in a study of T cell responses to AZD1222 COVID-19 vaccine. The assay was immunoSEQ multiplex PCR, and TCRdb's table has in-frame clones only and misses some. The sample yields approximately 80,000 clones, over 75% seen once. Here the sequenced sample was peripheral blood, taken 28 days after the second AZD1222 dose. These receptors were collected from an adult who received the AZD1222 COVID-19 vaccine.

The CDR3 coding sequence is TGTGCCACCAGTGACGCCGAACAGCCTGGAAACACCATATATTTT. It specifies CATSDAEQPGNTIYF. This rearrangement joins TRBV24-1 to TRBJ1-3; no clear D gene. In germline, CDR1 is KGHDR, CDR2 SFDVKD. V was trimmed by 4 bases and J by 2 bases, leaving 11 bases between them. CDR3 length: 15 amino acids.

V is TRBV10-3 and J is TRBJ1-2; the D gene is possibly TRBD1 (5 bases). Per germline, CDR1 ENHRY and CDR2 SYGVKD. This CDR3 comprises 11 residues. V lost 9 bases and J lost 3, with 8 bases in between. The CDR3 region has the DNA TGTGCCATAACAGGAGACTATGGCTACACCTTC. Translating gives CAITGDYGYTF.

The chain has TRBV7-3 and TRBJ1-6; 7 bases are a match to TRBD1. The CDR3 length is 16 residues. Germline V lookup: CDR1 SGHTA, CDR2 FQGTGA. V shed 5 bases and J 9 bases; nucleotides not matched to a gene: 13. CDR3 residues: CASSQFASDRSSPLHF. The CDR3 DNA reads as TGTGCCAGCAGCCAATTCGCCTCGGACAGGTCTTCACCCCTCCACTTT.

This clone is a singleton in its sample. The CDR3, as DNA: TGTGCCAGCAGTTGGGGACAGGGACATGAACCCCTCCACTTT. It codes for CASSWGQGHEPLHF. The chain joins TRBV28 to TRBJ1-6; 9 bases line up with TRBD1. Germline V lookup: CDR1 MDHEN, CDR2 SYDVKM. The junction had 7 bases not matched to a gene; V was cut back by 4 bases and J by 12 bases. CDR3 size: 14 residues.

V usage is TRBV29-1 and J usage is TRBJ1-1; 7 nucleotides match TRBD1. The CDR3 totals 14 residues. The germline V gene encodes CDR1 SQVTM and CDR2 ANQGSEA. V lost 7 bases to trimming and J lost 2 bases; unmatched junction nucleotides: 10. The chain's CDR3 is CSAGDRSANTEAFF. CDR3 DNA: TGCAGCGCAGGGGACAGATCAGCAAACACTGAAGCTTTCTTT.

The gene calls are TRBV7-2 and TRBJ2-3; D is unclear. Trimming shortened V by 7 bases and J by 5 bases, and 13 bases separated the two germline ends. Germline V gene lookup returns CDR1 SGHTA and CDR2 FQGNSA. The CDR3 contains 13 residues. DNA for the CDR3: TGTGCCAGCACCTATTCCTCCGGAGATACGCAGTATTTT. Residues: CASTYSSGDTQYF.

The J gene is TRBJ1-1, the V gene TRBV29-1; the match to TRBD1 covers 8 bases. The CDR3 sequence is 13 residues long. Germline CDR1 and CDR2: SQVTM and ANQGSEA. After removal of 4 bases from V and 5 bases from J, the junction contained 6 bases not matched to a gene. This chain's CDR3 is CSVAQGARTEAFF. The CDR3 DNA follows: TGCAGCGTTGCCCAGGGGGCGAGGACTGAAGCTTTCTTT.

This chain uses TRBV3-1 (or the pseudogene TRBV3-2) with TRBJ1-4; no reliable D call. Per germline, CDR1 LGHDT and CDR2 YNNKEL (reference sequence). With 4 bases removed from V and 1 base from J, the gap between germline ends came to 10 bases. The CDR3 has 15 residues. In nucleotides, the CDR3 is TGTGCCAGCAGCCCCCGGGGTAGAACTAATGAAAAACTGTTTTTT. This encodes CASSPRGRTNEKLFF.

This chain links TRBV29-1 with TRBJ2-3; 8 bases match TRBD2. Germline values: CDR1 SQVTM, CDR2 ANQGSEA. The CDR3 is 12 amino acids. Losses at the gene ends were 8 bases for V and 2 bases for J; bases not matched to a gene: 3. The CDR3 DNA sequence: TGCAGCACGGGACTAGACACAGATACGCAGTATTTT. It yields the protein CSTGLDTDTQYF.

This chain's CDR3 is CASSKLAGTYNEQFF. The CDR3 nucleotides are TGTGCCAGCAGCAAACTAGCGGGAACCTACAATGAGCAGTTCTTC. The chain recombines TRBV7-8 with TRBJ2-1; 10 bases align to TRBD2. Germline loops: CDR1 SGHVS, CDR2 FQNEAQ. CDR3 length: 15 residues. J lost 2 bases, V lost 5 bases, and 3 bases had no gene match.

In its sample, this clone was seen a few times. The chain carries TRBV9 and TRBJ2-7, with D hard to call. The CDR3 runs to 13 residues. Germline V gene lookup returns CDR1 SGDLS and CDR2 YYNGEE. Between the trimmed V and J ends, which lost 4 bases and 6 bases, there was a span of 14 bases. CDR3 DNA sequence: TGTGCCAGCAGCCCGAACCCCGGCGGCGAGCAGTACTTC. This codes for CASSPNPGGEQYF.

In its sample, this clone was seen once. This chain links TRBV9 with TRBJ2-7; 8 bases line up with TRBD2. V shed 0 bases, J shed 3 bases, and the junction held 5 bases outside the gene matches. The CDR3 loop spans 15 amino acids. The germline V gene has CDR1 SGDLS and CDR2 YYNGEE. The CDR3 here is CASSVAPREDYEQYF. The CDR3 DNA reads as TGTGCCAGCAGCGTAGCTCCGCGGGAGGACTACGAGCAGTACTTC.

This sequence joins TRBV13 and TRBJ1-2; the match to TRBD1 covers 7 bases. The CDR3 spans 15 residues. V lost 2 bases and J lost 3; bases outside the gene matches: 6. Per the germline V gene, CDR1 is PRHDT and CDR2 is FYEKMQ (reference sequence). The CDR3 nucleotides are TGTGCCAGCAGCTTACAGGGGGGAGGGCACTATGGCTACACCTTC. As protein: CASSLQGGGHYGYTF. The whole variable domain, remainder taken from reference TRBV13 and TRBJ1-2, is AAGVIQSPRHLIKEKRETATLKCYPIPRHDTVYWYQQGPGQDPQFLISFYEKMQSDKGSIPDRFSAQQFSDYHSELNMSSLELGDSALYFCASSLQGGGHYGYTFGSGTRLTVV.

The V gene is TRBV11-2, the J gene TRBJ1-2; D is unclear. Deletions cut 0 bases from V and 7 bases from J, with 6 bases between. CDR3 length: 12 amino acids. Germline CDR1 and CDR2: SGHAT and FQNNGV. CDR3: CASSLEGSGYTF. The DNA of the CDR3 is TGTGCCAGCAGCTTAGAGGGGTCTGGCTACACCTTC.

This clone was found once. The chain has TRBV11-2 and TRBJ2-1, with a tentative D call TRBD1 (6 bases). The CDR3 runs 15 residues. Trimming took off 3 bases at V and 4 bases at J, with 13 bases between the two ends. Germline V gene sequence: CDR1 SGHAT, CDR2 FQNNGV. The CDR3 bases are TGTGCCAGCAGCTTTTTTAGGGGGAGTTACAATGAGCAGTTCTTC. This sequence encodes CASSFFRGSYNEQFF.

The CDR3, as DNA: TGTGCCAGCAGCATAGCGGGAGGACTCCAAGAGACCCAGTACTTC. Its translation: CASSIAGGLQETQYF. The V call is TRBV28, the J call TRBJ2-5, with 10 bases aligning to TRBD2. In germline, CDR1 is MDHEN, CDR2 SYDVKM. The CDR3 length is 15 residues. V lost 6 bases, J lost 1 base, and 5 bases stayed unmatched.

Only one count was recorded for this clone. J is TRBJ2-5 and V is TRBV9; TRBD2 matches 10 bases. This CDR3 spans 16 amino acids. V was pared by 0 bases and J by 4 bases, with 6 bases of the junction left unmatched. Germline CDR1 and CDR2: SGDLS and YYNGEE. The CDR3 loop is CASSVGPSGGTETQYF. In DNA, the CDR3 is TGTGCCAGCAGCGTAGGCCCTAGCGGGGGTACAGAGACCCAGTACTTC.

The chain uses TRBV10-3 and TRBJ1-2, with TRBD1 matching over 9 bases. The trim removed 3 bases at V and 5 bases at J, leaving 7 bases unmatched. CDR1 is ENHRY and CDR2 is SYGVKD in the germline V gene. The CDR3 is 15 amino acids. CDR3 DNA: TGTGCCATCAGTGACTCGGGACAGGGTTTTTATGGCTACACCTTC. Protein product: CAISDSGQGFYGYTF.

This rearrangement joins TRBV19 to TRBJ1-6; 7 bases line up with TRBD1. The CDR3 runs 16 residues. J was trimmed by 1 base and V by 1 base; bases with no gene match: 1. CDR1 is LNHDA and CDR2 is SQIVND in the germline V gene (reference sequence). The CDR3 spells CASSIGGQSYNSPLHF. CDR3 DNA sequence: TGTGCCAGTAGTATAGGGGGACAGTCCTATAATTCACCCCTCCACTTT.

This chain uses TRBV24-1 with TRBJ1-1; D unresolved. The CDR3 loop spans 11 amino acids. V shed 9 bases and J shed 8 bases, with 12 bases lying between them. The germline V gene encodes CDR1 KGHDR and CDR2 SFDVKD. CDR3 coding DNA: TGTGCCACCCGCGGAGAAAGGGAAGCTTTCTTT. It yields the protein CATRGEREAFF.